This T cell receptor beta chain was captured by sequencing in a study of T cell changes during pregnancy in multiple sclerosis. The CDR3 extends over 14 amino acids. V lost 8 bases to trimming and J lost 4 bases; unmatched junction nucleotides: 7. CDR1 is MNHEY, CDR2 SVGAGI, per germline. Only in-frame clones appear in the TCRdb table, and some are missing; sequencing was by immunoSEQ multiplex PCR. Altogether tens of thousands of clones are present, roughly 91% being singletons, with the ten largest covering roughly 5%. This sample comprised CD8+ T cells from peripheral blood mononuclear cells, obtained before pregnancy. The TCR originated in a female donor with multiple sclerosis, enrolled in a pregnancy study. This chain links TRBV6-5 with TRBJ2-1; 8 bases are a match to TRBD2. CDR3 in DNA: TGTGCCAGCTGGGCGGGGGGAAAGTACAATGAGCAGTTCTTC. Translating gives CASWAGGKYNEQFF.